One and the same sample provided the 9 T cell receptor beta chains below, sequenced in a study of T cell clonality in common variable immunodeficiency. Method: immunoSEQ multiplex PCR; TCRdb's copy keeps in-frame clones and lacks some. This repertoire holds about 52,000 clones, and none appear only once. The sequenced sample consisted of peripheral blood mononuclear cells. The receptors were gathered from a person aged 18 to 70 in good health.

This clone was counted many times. CDR3 protein: CSAGGLEAEAFF. The CDR3 bases that were read are TGCAGCGCGGGGGGGCTCGAAGCTGAA. This chain connects TRBV29-1 to TRBJ1-1; the D gene is possibly TRBD1 (6 bases). The CDR3 end falls 3 residues outside the read, so it is completed with the germline J gene. Germline CDR1 and CDR2: SQVTM and ANQGSEA. The CDR3 extends over 12 amino acids. V was shortened by 7 bases and J by 6 bases, with 15 bases between the two germline ends. The complete variable domain, with remaining parts taken from reference TRBV29-1 and TRBJ1-1, reads SAVISQKPSRDICQRGTSLTIQCQVDSQVTMMFWYRQQPGQSLTLIATANQGSEATYESGFVIDKFPISRPNLTFSTLTVSNMSPEDSSIYLCSAGGLEAEAFFGQGTRLTVV.

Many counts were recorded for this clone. The CDR3 protein is CASSESGAVYEQYF. The sequenced part of the CDR3 DNA is TGCGCCAGCAGTGAGTCAGGGGCCGTCTACGAG. The V and J genes are TRBV10-1 and TRBJ2-7, with D perhaps TRBD1 (5 bases). The CDR3 end falls 3 residues outside the read, so it is completed with the germline J gene. Trimming pared 0 bases from V and 3 bases from J, leaving 9 bases between. Germline-derived CDR1 and CDR2 are WNHNN and SYGVQD (reference sequence). The CDR3 runs to 14 residues.

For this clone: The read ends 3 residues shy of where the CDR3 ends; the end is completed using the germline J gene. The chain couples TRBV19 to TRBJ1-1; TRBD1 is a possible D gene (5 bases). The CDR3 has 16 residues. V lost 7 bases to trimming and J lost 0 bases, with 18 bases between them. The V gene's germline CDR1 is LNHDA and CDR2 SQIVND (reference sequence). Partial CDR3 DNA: TGTGCCAGTACTCCGCGACAGTTTATTATGAACACTGAA. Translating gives CASTPRQFIMNTE. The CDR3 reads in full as CASTPRQFIMNTEAFF. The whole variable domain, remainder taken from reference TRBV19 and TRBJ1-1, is DGGITQSPKYLFRKEGQNVTLSCEQNLNHDAMYWYRQDPGQGLRLIYYSQIVNDFQKGDIAEGYSVSREKKESFPLTVTSAQKNPTAFYLCASTPRQFIMNTEAFFGQGTRLTVV.

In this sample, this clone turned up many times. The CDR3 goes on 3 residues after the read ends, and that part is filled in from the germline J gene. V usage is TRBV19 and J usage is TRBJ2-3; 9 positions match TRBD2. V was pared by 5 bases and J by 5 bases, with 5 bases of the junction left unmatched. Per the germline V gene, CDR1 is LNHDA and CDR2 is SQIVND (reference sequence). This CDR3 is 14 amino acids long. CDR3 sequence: CASSWGSGRDTQYF. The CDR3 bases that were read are TGTGCCAGTAGTTGGGGTAGCGGGAGAGATACG.

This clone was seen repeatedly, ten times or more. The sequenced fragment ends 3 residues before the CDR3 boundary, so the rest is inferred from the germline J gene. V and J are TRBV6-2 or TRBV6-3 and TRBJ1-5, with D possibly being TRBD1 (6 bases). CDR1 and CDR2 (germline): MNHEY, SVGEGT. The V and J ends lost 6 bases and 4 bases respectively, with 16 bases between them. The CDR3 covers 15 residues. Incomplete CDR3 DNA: TGTGCCAGCAGCTCTCAGGGGTATAGAAATCAGCCC. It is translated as CASSSQGYRNQP. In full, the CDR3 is CASSSQGYRNQPQHF.

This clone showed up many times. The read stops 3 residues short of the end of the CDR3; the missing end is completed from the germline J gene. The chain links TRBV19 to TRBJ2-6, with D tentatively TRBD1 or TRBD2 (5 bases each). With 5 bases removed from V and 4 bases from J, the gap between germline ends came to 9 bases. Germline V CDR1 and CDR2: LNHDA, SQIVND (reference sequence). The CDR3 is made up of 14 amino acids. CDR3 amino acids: CASSEGYGANVLTF. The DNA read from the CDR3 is TGTGCCAGTAGTGAGGGGTACGGGGCCAACGTC.

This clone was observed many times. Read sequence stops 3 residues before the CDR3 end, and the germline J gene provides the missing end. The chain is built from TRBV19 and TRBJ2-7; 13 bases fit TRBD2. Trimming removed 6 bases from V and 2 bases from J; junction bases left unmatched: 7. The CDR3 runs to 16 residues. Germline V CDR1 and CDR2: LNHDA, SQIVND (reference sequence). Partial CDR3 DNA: TGTGCCAGTAGCAGCTTTACTAGCGGGGGGGCCTACGAG. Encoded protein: CASSSFTSGGAYE. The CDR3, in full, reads CASSSFTSGGAYEQYF.

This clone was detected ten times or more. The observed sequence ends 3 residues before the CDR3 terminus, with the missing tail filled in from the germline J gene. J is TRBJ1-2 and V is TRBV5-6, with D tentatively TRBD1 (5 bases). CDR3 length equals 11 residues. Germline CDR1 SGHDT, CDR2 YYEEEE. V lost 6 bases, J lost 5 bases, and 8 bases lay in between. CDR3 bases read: TGTGCCAGCAACCAGGGATATGGC. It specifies CASNQGYG. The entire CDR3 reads CASNQGYGYTF.

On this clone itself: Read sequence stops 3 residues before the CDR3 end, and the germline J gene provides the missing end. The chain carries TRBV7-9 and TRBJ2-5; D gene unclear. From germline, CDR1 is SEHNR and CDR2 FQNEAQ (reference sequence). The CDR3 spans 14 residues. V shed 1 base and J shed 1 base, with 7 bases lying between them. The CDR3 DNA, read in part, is TGTGCCAGCAGCTTAGTGGCCTTCCAAGAGACC. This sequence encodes CASSLVAFQET. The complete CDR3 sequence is CASSLVAFQETQYF. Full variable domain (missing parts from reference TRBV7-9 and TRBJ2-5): DTGVSQNPRHKITKRGQNVTFRCDPISEHNRLYWYRQTLGQGPEFLTYFQNEAQLEKSRLLSDRFSAERPKGSFSTLEIQRTEQGDSAMYLCASSLVAFQETQYFGPGTRLLVL.